The next 20 T cell receptor beta chains were all read from a single sample in a study of T cell responses to AZD1222 COVID-19 vaccine. Measured with immunoSEQ multiplex PCR; TCRdb has only the in-frame clones, and not every one. This sample has around 140,000 clones; more than 85% occur once, and the top ten carry roughly 2%. The source material was peripheral blood, sampled 28 days after the second AZD1222 dose. Receptors originate from an adult who received the AZD1222 COVID-19 vaccine.

The gene calls are TRBV7-2 and TRBJ1-2, with 10 bases identical to TRBD1. CDR3 length: 14 residues. The V and J ends lost 5 bases and 6 bases, in that order; junction bases with no gene match: 6. Per germline, CDR1 SGHTA and CDR2 FQGNSA. CDR3 nucleotides: TGTGCCAGCAGCCCGGGACAGGGGTTTGATGGCTACACCTTC. Translating it yields CASSPGQGFDGYTF.

This chain links TRBV5-1 with TRBJ1-1; the D is unclear. The V gene lost 7 bases and the J gene lost 7 bases, with 17 bases spanning the gap. CDR3 length equals 13 residues. The germline CDR1 and CDR2 sequences are SGHRS and YFSETQ. DNA for the CDR3: TGCGCCAGCGCGCGTGCGGAGGAAAATGAAGCTTTCTTT. Residues: CASARAEENEAFF.

This sequence joins TRBV30 and TRBJ1-2; D remains unclear. Trimming cost V 2 bases and J 13 bases, with 20 bases left between them. The CDR3 sequence is 13 residues long. Germline loops: CDR1 GTSNPN, CDR2 SVGIG (reference sequence). CDR3 bases: TGTGCCTGGAGTTCATCACACCTGCGGGATGGCACCTTC. This codes for CAWSSSHLRDGTF.

This chain links TRBV27 with TRBJ2-2, with D perhaps matching TRBD1 or TRBD2 (5 bases each). In germline, CDR1 is MNHEY, CDR2 SMNVEV (reference sequence). V lost 1 base, J lost 1 base, and 19 bases lay in between. This CDR3 contains 19 residues. CDR3 in amino acids: CASSLLVDWGNGNTGELFF. The CDR3 nucleotides are TGTGCCAGCAGTTTATTGGTCGACTGGGGGAACGGGAACACCGGGGAGCTGTTTTTT.

The chain is built from TRBV30 and TRBJ2-7, with a tentative D call TRBD1 (6 bases). Germline CDR1 and CDR2: GTSNPN and SVGIG (reference sequence). V was pared by 2 bases and J by 8 bases, with 25 bases between. CDR3 size: 16 residues. CDR3 DNA: TGTGCCTGGAGTCGCTCCCTAACCCAGGGGTTCAACAAGCAGTACGTC. This translates into CAWSRSLTQGFNKQYV.

The rearrangement joins TRBV6-2 or TRBV6-3 to TRBJ2-3; D is unresolved. Germline lookup yields CDR1 MNHEY and CDR2 SVGEGT. Trimming took off 4 bases at V and 6 bases at J, with 2 bases between the two ends. This CDR3 is 10 amino acids long. The CDR3 sequence: CASSLDTQYF. The CDR3 coding sequence is TGTGCCAGCAGTTTGGATACGCAGTATTTT.

The rearrangement joins TRBV2 to TRBJ1-2; a weak D match, TRBD1 (5 bases). The germline CDR1 and CDR2 sequences are SNHLY and FYNNEI. The length of the CDR3 is 12 residues. Trimming shortened V by 6 bases and J by 4 bases, and 9 bases separated the two germline ends. The CDR3 coding sequence is TGTGCCAGCAGCAGGGACCTCTATGGCTACACCTTC. Protein product: CASSRDLYGYTF.

The chain has TRBV10-1 and TRBJ1-4; D gene uncertain. The V end lost 3 bases, the J end lost 0 bases, and 5 bases lay between the germline ends. The CDR3 consists of 14 residues. CDR1 is WNHNN and CDR2 is SYGVQD in the germline V gene (reference sequence). In nucleotides, the CDR3 is TGCGCCAGCAGTGATGAGTCAACTAATGAAAAACTGTTTTTT. This codes for CASSDESTNEKLFF.

This clone was found once. This rearrangement joins TRBV6-5 to TRBJ2-7, with D possibly matching TRBD1 (5 bases). Trimming took off 10 bases at V and 4 bases at J, with 11 bases between the two ends. The CDR3 covers 11 residues. Germline V gives CDR1 MNHEY, CDR2 SVGAGI. The CDR3 bases are TGTGCCACAAGACAGCAGTACGAGCAGTACTTC. As protein: CATRQQYEQYF.

This CDR3 is CASSLSSLSTLNEQFF. The CDR3 nucleotides are TGCGCCAGCAGCTTGTCCAGTCTGAGCACCCTCAATGAGCAGTTCTTC. The chain employs TRBV5-1 and TRBJ2-1; no definite D call. V shed 1 base and J shed 6 bases, with 17 bases lying between them. The CDR3 runs to 16 residues. CDR1 and CDR2 from the germline V gene are SGHRS and YFSETQ.

The chain is built from TRBV3-1 (or the pseudogene TRBV3-2) and TRBJ2-1; 8 bases align to TRBD2. The CDR3 spans 14 residues. Per germline, CDR1 LGHDT and CDR2 YNNKEL (reference sequence). V shed 6 bases and J 3 bases; nucleotides not matched to a gene: 4. The CDR3 loop reads CASRPGTSYNEQFF. The CDR3, as DNA: TGTGCCAGCAGACCCGGGACTAGCTACAATGAGCAGTTCTTC.

The gene calls are TRBV10-1 and TRBJ1-1; TRBD1 is a possible D gene (6 bases). The V and J ends lost 4 bases and 1 base respectively, with 7 bases between them. CDR1 is WNHNN and CDR2 is SYGVQD in the germline V gene (reference sequence). The CDR3 has 13 residues. CDR3 coding DNA: TGCGCCAGCAGTGGGACAGAGAACACTGAAGCTTTCTTT. This sequence encodes CASSGTENTEAFF.

The chain employs TRBV7-2 and TRBJ2-4, with D possibly being TRBD1 or TRBD2 (5 bases each). The germline V and J ends were trimmed by 0 bases and 0 bases, with 9 bases remaining between them. The CDR3 has 16 residues. Germline V lookup: CDR1 SGHTA, CDR2 FQGNSA. Here the CDR3 reads CASSLAGDLAKNIQYF. The CDR3 nucleotides read TGTGCCAGCAGCTTAGCGGGGGATCTAGCCAAAAACATTCAGTACTTC.

The CDR3 coding sequence is TGTGCCACCAGTGATTTCTCCGGGGCCTATGGCTACACCTTC. The encoded protein is CATSDFSGAYGYTF. The chain uses TRBV24-1 and TRBJ1-2; a weak D match, TRBD1 (5 bases). The length of the CDR3 is 14 residues. The V end lost 1 base, the J end lost 4 bases, and 9 bases lay between the germline ends. The germline V gene has CDR1 KGHDR and CDR2 SFDVKD.

V gene TRBV2 combines with J gene TRBJ2-5, with 12 positions matching TRBD2. The junction had 11 bases not matched to a gene; V was cut back by 7 bases and J by 5 bases. The CDR3 is 16 residues long. Germline CDR1 SNHLY, CDR2 FYNNEI. The CDR3 loop reads CASTSFTSGGQETQYF. Here the CDR3 DNA reads TGTGCCAGCACCTCGTTCACTAGCGGGGGGCAGGAGACCCAGTACTTC.

This sequence joins TRBV18 and TRBJ1-2, with D possibly TRBD1 on 5 matching bases. CDR3 size: 16 residues. Germline CDR1 KGHSH, CDR2 LQKENI. V lost 1 base and J lost 3, with 15 bases in between. The CDR3 DNA sequence: TGTGCCAGCTCACCACGTCTGGGGGGACGGGACTATGGCTACACCTTC. Protein: CASSPRLGGRDYGYTF.

V and J are TRBV10-1 and TRBJ1-2; a weak D match, TRBD1 (5 bases). This CDR3 comprises 11 residues. V gave up 5 bases and J gave up 9 bases, with 10 bases separating them. The V gene's germline CDR1 is WNHNN and CDR2 SYGVQD (reference sequence). The DNA for the CDR3 is TGCGCCAGCAGTCCGGGGGGTTGCTACACCTTC. It encodes CASSPGGCYTF.

This clone was seen once. The genes are TRBV30 and TRBJ1-4; tentative D call: TRBD1 (6 bases). V lost 3 bases, J lost 4 bases, and 12 bases lay in between. The CDR3 has 14 amino acids. Germline V gene data show CDR1 as GTSNPN and CDR2 as SVGIG (reference sequence). CDR3 amino acids: CAWSATGLNEKLFF. Written as DNA, the CDR3 is TGTGCCTGGAGCGCCACAGGGCTTAATGAAAAACTGTTTTTT.

CDR3 DNA sequence: TGTGCCAGCAGTCCAAGCGGGATCTCGGATGAGCAGTTCTTC. It is translated as CASSPSGISDEQFF. J is TRBJ2-1 and V is TRBV9; the match to TRBD2 covers 7 bases. CDR1 is SGDLS and CDR2 is YYNGEE in the germline V gene. J lost 8 bases, V lost 5 bases, and 10 bases had no gene match. This CDR3 has 14 residues.

The V gene is TRBV7-9, the J gene TRBJ1-2; D ambiguous. CDR1 SEHNR and CDR2 FQNEAQ come from the germline V gene (reference sequence). This CDR3 contains 14 residues. V was trimmed by 0 bases and J by 7 bases, leaving 12 bases between them. CDR3 nucleotides: TGTGCCAGCAGCTTAGCTTCGGCCCGAAGTGGCTACACCTTC. As protein: CASSLASARSGYTF. Drawing the rest from reference TRBV7-9 and TRBJ1-2, the complete variable domain is DTGVSQNPRHKITKRGQNVTFRCDPISEHNRLYWYRQTLGQGPEFLTYFQNEAQLEKSRLLSDRFSAERPKGSFSTLEIQRTEQGDSAMYLCASSLASARSGYTFGSGTRLTVV.